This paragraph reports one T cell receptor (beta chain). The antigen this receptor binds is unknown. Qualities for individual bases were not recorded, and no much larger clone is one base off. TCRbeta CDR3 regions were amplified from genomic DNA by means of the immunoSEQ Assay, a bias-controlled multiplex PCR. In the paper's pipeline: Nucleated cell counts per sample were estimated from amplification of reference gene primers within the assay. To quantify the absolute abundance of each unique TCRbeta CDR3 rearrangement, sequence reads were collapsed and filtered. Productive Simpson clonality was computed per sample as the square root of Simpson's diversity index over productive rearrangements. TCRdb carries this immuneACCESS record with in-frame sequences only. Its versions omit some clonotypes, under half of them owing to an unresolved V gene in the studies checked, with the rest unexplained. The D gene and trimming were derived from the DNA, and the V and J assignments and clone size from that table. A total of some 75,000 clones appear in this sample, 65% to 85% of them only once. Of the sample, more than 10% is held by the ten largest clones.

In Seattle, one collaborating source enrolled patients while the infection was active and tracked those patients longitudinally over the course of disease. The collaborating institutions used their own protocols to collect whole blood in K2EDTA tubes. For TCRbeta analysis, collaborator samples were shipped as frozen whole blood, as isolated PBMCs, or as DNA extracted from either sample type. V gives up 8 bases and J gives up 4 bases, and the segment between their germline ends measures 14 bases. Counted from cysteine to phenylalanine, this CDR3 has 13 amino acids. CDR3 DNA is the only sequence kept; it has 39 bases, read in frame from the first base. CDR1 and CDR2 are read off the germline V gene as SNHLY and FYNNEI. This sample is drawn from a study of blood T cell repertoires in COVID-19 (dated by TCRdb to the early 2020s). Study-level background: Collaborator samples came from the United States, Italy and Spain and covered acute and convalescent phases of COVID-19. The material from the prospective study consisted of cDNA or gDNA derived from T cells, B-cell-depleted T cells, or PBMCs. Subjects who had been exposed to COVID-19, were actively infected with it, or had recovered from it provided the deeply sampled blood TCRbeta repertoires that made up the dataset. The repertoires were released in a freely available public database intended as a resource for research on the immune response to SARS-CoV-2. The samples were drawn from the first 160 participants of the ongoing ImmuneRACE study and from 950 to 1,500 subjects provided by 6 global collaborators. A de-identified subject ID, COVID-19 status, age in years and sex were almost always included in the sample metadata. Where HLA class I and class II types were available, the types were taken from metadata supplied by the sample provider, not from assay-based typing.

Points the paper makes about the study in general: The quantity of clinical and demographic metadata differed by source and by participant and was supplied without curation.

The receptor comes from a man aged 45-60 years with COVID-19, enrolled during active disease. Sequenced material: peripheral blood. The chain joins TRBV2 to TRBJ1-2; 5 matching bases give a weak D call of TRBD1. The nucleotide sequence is TGTGCCAGCGGCGGGAACAGGTTCTATGGCTACACCTTC. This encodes CASGGNRFYGYTF.